One sample yielded the 16 T cell receptor beta chains listed below, sequenced in a study of cytomegalovirus exposure and HLA in healthy donors. Primers included in the PCR were 60 Vbeta and 13 Jbeta primers. Only in-frame clones appear in the TCRdb table, and some are missing; sequencing was by immunoSEQ multiplex PCR. Of more than 130,000 clones in the sample, 75% to 80% are singletons; the top ten hold more than 4.5%. Sequenced material: PBMCs. These receptors were taken from a woman in her forties or fifties in good health and CMV-seronegative.

This clone was recorded once. The chain combines TRBV6-4 with TRBJ2-1, with 10 positions matching TRBD2. The CDR3 is 13 residues long. Germline lookup yields CDR1 MRHNA and CDR2 SNTAGT. V dropped 6 bases and J dropped 13; count of bases not matched to a gene: 9. The CDR3 sequence is CASSPEERGGQFF. Here the CDR3 DNA reads TGTGCCAGCAGCCCAGAGGAGCGGGGGGGTCAGTTCTTC.

Of note for this clone: The junction and the germline gene differ at one end; a read error may be behind it. This chain uses TRBV9 with TRBJ1-2; TRBD1 matches at 8 bases. The germline gives CDR1 SGDLS, CDR2 YYNGEE. This CDR3 spans 13 amino acids. The CDR3 loop reads CASRVGQGGGYTF. CDR3 nucleotide sequence: TGTGCCAGCAGGGTAGGACAGGGCGGAGGCTACACCTTC.

V is TRBV7-2 and J is TRBJ1-2; D may be TRBD1 (5 bases). V was trimmed by 5 bases and J by 3 bases, leaving 19 bases between them. The CDR3 is 16 amino acids. Looked up from germline, CDR1 is SGHTA and CDR2 is FQGNSA. CDR3 nucleotides: TGTGCCAGCAGCCCCCGGGGTGGGACTGCCTACTATGGCTACACCTTC. It specifies CASSPRGGTAYYGYTF. The full variable domain, completed using reference TRBV7-2 and TRBJ1-2, is GAGVSQSPSNKVTEKGKDVELRCDPISGHTALYWYRQSLGQGLEFLIYFQGNSAPDKSGLPSDRFSAERTGGSVSTLTIQRTQQEDSAVYLCASSPRGGTAYYGYTFGSGTRLTVV.

Only a few counts were recorded for this clone. Other nucleotide sequences from this sample produce the same CDR3. The CDR3 here is CASSVGGGAYNEQFF. The DNA for the CDR3 is TGTGCCAGCAGCGTCGGCGGGGGGGCATACAATGAGCAGTTCTTC. This sequence joins TRBV9 and TRBJ2-1, with 9 bases lining up with TRBD2. Germline trimming cut 2 bases from V and 4 bases from J; bases unmatched to any gene: 4. Germline loops: CDR1 SGDLS, CDR2 YYNGEE. The CDR3 contains 15 residues.

The chain uses TRBV29-1 and TRBJ1-1; tentatively, D is TRBD1 (5 bases). Germline V gene lookup returns CDR1 SQVTM and CDR2 ANQGSEA. The CDR3 consists of 14 residues. Trimming stripped 5 bases from V and 6 bases from J, with 19 bases between. This chain's CDR3 is CSVKTDKRHAEAFF. CDR3 nucleotides: TGCAGCGTTAAGACAGACAAGCGACACGCTGAAGCTTTCTTT.

V and J are TRBV10-3 and TRBJ2-7; 7 bases agree with TRBD2. Germline CDR1 reads ENHRY; CDR2 reads SYGVKD. Trimming took 7 bases from V and 7 from J; bases not matched to a gene: 19. The CDR3 contains 16 residues. This chain's CDR3 is CAIKGAGDGEFGEQYF. CDR3 DNA sequence: TGTGCCATCAAAGGGGCGGGGGACGGGGAGTTTGGGGAGCAGTACTTC.

The rearrangement links TRBV20-1 to TRBJ2-7, with 9 bases lining up with TRBD1. The CDR3 consists of 11 residues. CDR1 DFQATT and CDR2 SNEGSKA come from the germline V gene (reference sequence). V shed 5 bases, J shed 6 bases, and the junction held 2 bases outside the gene matches. CDR3 nucleotide sequence: TGCAGTGCTGGACAGGGGCGCGAGCAGTACTTC. It codes for CSAGQGREQYF.

The genes are TRBV29-1 and TRBJ1-5; a weak D match, TRBD1 (5 bases). From germline, CDR1 is SQVTM and CDR2 ANQGSEA. Deletions cut 5 bases from V and 6 bases from J, with 14 bases between. The CDR3 runs 13 residues. The CDR3 DNA reads as TGCAGCGTTCGACGGGGGGAAGGTCAGCCCCAGCATTTT. It yields the protein CSVRRGEGQPQHF.

The chain is built from TRBV4-1 and TRBJ2-5; 10 bases match TRBD1. Germline CDR1 MGHRA, CDR2 YSYEKL. The CDR3 extends over 16 amino acids. The J segment lost 1 base and the V segment lost 3 bases, leaving 5 bases of the junction unmatched. DNA for the CDR3: TGCGCCAGCAGCCAGGACGGGACAGGGGCCCAAGAGACCCAGTACTTC. Amino acid sequence: CASSQDGTGAQETQYF.

The chain is built from TRBV4-3 and TRBJ1-2; weak D call: TRBD1 (6 bases). V lost 0 bases, J lost 8 bases, and 10 bases lay in between. Germline V gene data show CDR1 as LGHNA and CDR2 as YSLEER. CDR3 length: 13 residues. The CDR3 loop reads CASSQEGRGGYTF. The DNA of the CDR3 is TGCGCCAGCAGCCAAGAAGGCAGGGGAGGCTACACCTTC.

A word on this clone: The germline gene is not matched at one end of the junction; a read error may be the cause. The chain combines TRBV29-1 with TRBJ1-2; no reliable D call. The CDR3 totals 18 residues. Germline CDR1 and CDR2: SQVTM and ANQGSEA. CDR3 in DNA: TGCAGCATTGAAGATTGGATCGAACGGCAACATAACAACTACGGCTACACCTTC. Translated: CSIEDWIERQHNNYGYTF.

This clone was recorded once. The chain employs TRBV5-6 and TRBJ1-2; D is possibly TRBD1 (6 bases). The CDR3 totals 16 residues. Germline CDR1 reads SGHDT; CDR2 reads YYEEEE. The V end lost 4 bases, the J end lost 1 base, and 17 bases lay between the germline ends. Here the CDR3 reads CASSPGLGHFNYGYTF. CDR3 coding DNA: TGTGCCAGCAGCCCGGGTTTGGGACATTTTAACTATGGCTACACCTTC.

V and J are TRBV6-5 and TRBJ2-3; tentatively, D is TRBD2 (5 bases). The V end was cut by 5 bases, the J end by 7 bases, with 16 bases between. CDR1 MNHEY and CDR2 SVGAGI come from the germline V gene. CDR3 length: 14 residues. CDR3 coding DNA: TGTGCCAGCAGTGTAACCGGCGGAGGATATACGCAGTATTTT. Protein product: CASSVTGGGYTQYF.

The gene calls are TRBV7-2 and TRBJ2-4; D is unclear. CDR3 length equals 16 residues. The V gene lost 5 bases and the J gene lost 4 bases, with 18 bases spanning the gap. Germline loops: CDR1 SGHTA, CDR2 FQGNSA. CDR3 sequence reads: CASSQSSAGTKNIQYF. CDR3 bases: TGTGCCAGCAGCCAATCTTCCGCAGGAACGAAAAACATTCAGTACTTC.

This chain uses TRBV4-1 with TRBJ1-3; D not certain. Germline CDR1 and CDR2: MGHRA and YSYEKL. The length of the CDR3 is 14 residues. V was pared by 3 bases and J by 5 bases, with 11 bases between. CDR3 protein: CASSHPLARNTIYF. CDR3 sequence (DNA): TGCGCCAGCAGCCACCCGCTGGCCCGAAACACCATATATTTT.

The CDR3 DNA sequence: TGTGCCAGCAGCTTCGACCCAGGACTGGGTTACGAGCAGTACTTC. Amino acids: CASSFDPGLGYEQYF. The V gene is TRBV5-6, the J gene TRBJ2-7, with D possibly matching TRBD2 (5 bases). Germline V CDR1 and CDR2: SGHDT, YYEEEE. V was trimmed by 2 bases and J by 4 bases, leaving 16 bases between them. The CDR3 is 15 residues long.